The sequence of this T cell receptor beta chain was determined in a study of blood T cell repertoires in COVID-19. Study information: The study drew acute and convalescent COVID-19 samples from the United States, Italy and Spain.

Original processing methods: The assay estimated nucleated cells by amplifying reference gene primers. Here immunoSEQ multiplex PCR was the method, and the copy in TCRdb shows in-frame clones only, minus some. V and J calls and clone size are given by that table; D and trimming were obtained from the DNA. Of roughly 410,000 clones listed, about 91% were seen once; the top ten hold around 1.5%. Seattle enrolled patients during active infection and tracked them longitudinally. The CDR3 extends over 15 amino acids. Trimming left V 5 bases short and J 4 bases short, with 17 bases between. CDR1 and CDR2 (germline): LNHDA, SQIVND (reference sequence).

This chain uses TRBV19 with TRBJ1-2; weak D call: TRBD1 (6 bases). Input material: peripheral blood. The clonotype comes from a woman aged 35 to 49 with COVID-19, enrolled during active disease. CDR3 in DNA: TGTGCCAGTAGTCCCCTCGGCGGGGGGGCCTATGGCTACACCTTC. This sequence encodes CASSPLGGGAYGYTF.